The 7 T cell receptor beta chains given below trace back to one sample, sequenced in a study of T cell responses to AZD1222 COVID-19 vaccine. The table came from immunoSEQ multiplex PCR; TCRdb's copy has only in-frame clones and leaves some out. The table lists over 130,000 clones, 90% of them singletons. The sample here was peripheral blood, taken 28 days after the second AZD1222 dose. Source of these receptors: an adult who received the AZD1222 COVID-19 vaccine.

The gene calls are TRBV5-4 and TRBJ2-1, with 11 nucleotides matching TRBD1. After removal of 4 bases from V and 6 bases from J, the junction contained 9 bases not matched to a gene. The CDR3 contains 16 residues. Germline loops: CDR1 SGHNT, CDR2 YYREEE (reference sequence). The DNA for the CDR3 is TGTGCCAGCAGCAGAGCCGGGACAGGGGGAAGCAATGAGCAGTTCTTC. It is translated as CASSRAGTGGSNEQFF.

The V gene is TRBV6-5, the J gene TRBJ1-6; D gene unclear. The CDR3 runs to 16 residues. Germline V lookup: CDR1 MNHEY, CDR2 SVGAGI. V was pared by 4 bases and J by 7 bases, with 17 bases between. The CDR3 here is CASSSTGFGLNSPLHF. CDR3 sequence (DNA): TGTGCCAGCAGTTCCACGGGGTTCGGTCTAAATTCACCCCTCCACTTT.

The chain is built from TRBV2 and TRBJ1-1; no clear D. V was shortened by 3 bases and J by 3 bases, with 11 bases between the two germline ends. This CDR3 is 14 amino acids long. The germline V gene has CDR1 SNHLY and CDR2 FYNNEI. The CDR3 DNA follows: TGTGCCAGCAGTGACGTGGGCGAGGACACTGAAGCTTTCTTT. Protein product: CASSDVGEDTEAFF.

The chain employs TRBV11-1 and TRBJ2-3; D tentatively fits TRBD1 or TRBD2 (5 bases each). V shed 4 bases and J shed 4 bases, with 15 bases lying between them. Per germline, CDR1 SGHAT and CDR2 FQDESV (reference sequence). There are 15 residues in the CDR3. DNA for the CDR3: TGTGCCAGCAGCTCCAGGGTAGCGTGGGCAGATACGCAGTATTTT. Amino acids: CASSSRVAWADTQYF.

V and J are TRBV5-4 and TRBJ1-2, with TRBD1 identical over 7 bases. Losses at the gene ends were 3 bases for V and 7 bases for J; bases not matched to a gene: 12. The germline CDR1 and CDR2 sequences are SGHNT and YYREEE (reference sequence). The CDR3 totals 15 residues. CDR3 coding DNA: TGTGCCAGCAGCTCCAGACAGGGTATTGAGGTTGGCTACACCTTC. Amino acid sequence: CASSSRQGIEVGYTF.

V is TRBV7-3 and J is TRBJ2-2; D perhaps matches TRBD2 (5 bases). The CDR3 totals 12 residues. Germline CDR1 reads SGHTA; CDR2 reads FQGTGA. Deletions cut 3 bases from V and 7 bases from J, with 6 bases between. CDR3 in amino acids: CASSLGVGELFF. The CDR3, as DNA: TGTGCCAGCAGCTTGGGAGTCGGGGAGCTGTTTTTT.

The chain links TRBV28 to TRBJ2-1; D not certain. CDR3 length: 12 residues. The germline gives CDR1 MDHEN, CDR2 SYDVKM. Trimming took off 4 bases at V and 10 bases at J, with 11 bases between the two ends. CDR3 amino acids: CASSSGPREQFF. The CDR3 nucleotides read TGTGCCAGCAGTTCTGGTCCGAGGGAGCAGTTCTTC.